The clone carrying this T cell receptor beta chain turned up a few times. The antigen is not known. Germline V gene sequence: CDR1 SEHNR, CDR2 FQNEAQ (reference sequence). The CDR3 totals 16 residues. The V gene lost 5 bases and the J gene lost 7 bases, with 18 bases spanning the gap. This entry comes from a study of T cells in Graves' hyperthyroidism and ophthalmopathy. About the research overall: Peripheral blood was taken when the disease was first diagnosed, before any treatment began.

RNA transcripts provided the source from which TCR beta CDR3 regions were amplified. A first-round RT-PCR of the TCR CDR3 used the HTBI primer set. One entry per CDR3 protein, called by TCRdb with MiXCR from the multiplex PCR reads. The sample has around 350,000 distinct CDR3 sequences, approximately 14% seen once. Study-wide points: Ophthalmopathy was separated from stable hyperthyroidism by a 13 V-J model. The model anticipated ophthalmopathy a median about 7.1 months pre-onset.

PBMCs were sourced from about 10 ml fresh peripheral blood. Sequenced: blood. The receptor was isolated from a woman aged 18-29 years with Graves' hyperthyroidism that later progressed to Graves' ophthalmopathy. The chain recombines TRBV7-9 with TRBJ1-6, with D unclear. CDR3 bases: TGTGCCAGCAGCCACATTTTGGTCGACGTGAATTCACCCCTCCACTTT. This codes for CASSHILVDVNSPLHF. Full variable domain (missing parts from reference TRBV7-9 and TRBJ1-6): DTGVSQNPRHKITKRGQNVTFRCDPISEHNRLYWYRQTLGQGPEFLTYFQNEAQLEKSRLLSDRFSAERPKGSFSTLEIQRTEQGDSAMYLCASSHILVDVNSPLHFGNGTRLTVT.